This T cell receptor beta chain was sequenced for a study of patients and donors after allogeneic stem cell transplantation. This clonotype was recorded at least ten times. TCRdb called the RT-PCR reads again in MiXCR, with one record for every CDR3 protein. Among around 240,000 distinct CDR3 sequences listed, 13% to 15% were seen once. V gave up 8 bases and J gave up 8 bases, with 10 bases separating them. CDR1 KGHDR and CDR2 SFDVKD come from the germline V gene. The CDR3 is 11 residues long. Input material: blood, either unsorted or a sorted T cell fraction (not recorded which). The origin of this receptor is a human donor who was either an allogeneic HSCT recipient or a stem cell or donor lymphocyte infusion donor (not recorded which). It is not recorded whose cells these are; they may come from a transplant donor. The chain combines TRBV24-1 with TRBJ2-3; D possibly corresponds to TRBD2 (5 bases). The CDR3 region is CATTNEGTQYF. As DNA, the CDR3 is TGTGCCACCACAAACGAGGGTACGCAGTATTTT.